The present T cell receptor (beta chain) was sequenced within a study of CXCR3-negative and CXCR3-positive naive CD8 T cells. For the study at large: There were approximately 140 million TRB reads altogether, and each library had about 1.5 +/- 0.3 million of them. Study-wide results and caveats: With surface CD5 comparable between naive subsets, TCR strength was estimated using properties derived from the TRB CDR3. Hydrophobicity was higher for TRB CDR3s found in CXCR3-positive naive cells than in CXCR3-negative naive cells. Naive CXCR3-positive and CXCR3-negative cells shared TRBV-TRBJ usage; memory cells diverged. Comparably high diversity was seen in both naive subsets, and much lower diversity in memory CD8+ cells.

5' RACE that incorporated UMI labels was used to prepare the TRB cDNA libraries. After re-calling the 5' RACE reads, TCRdb lists one entry per CDR3 protein, DNA absent. The ten top clones account for more than 0.5%, within a sample of some 54,000 distinct CDR3 sequences. Per the germline V gene, CDR1 is DFQATT and CDR2 is SNEGSKA (reference sequence). The CDR3 length is 15 residues. As concerns this clonotype: Its antigen is as yet unknown.

This chain links TRBV20-1 with TRBJ2-7; TCRdb names TRBD2, which stays unverified in the absence of DNA. This TCR was recovered from a human donor in good health. Some clones in this sample may be carry-over from other donors' samples. Sequences were obtained from naive CXCR3+ CD8+ T cells from blood. Subset reported: CD45RO-CCR7+CD27+CD95- naive CD8+ T cells expressing CXCR3 (TNR3+). CDR3: CSARATGPPRYEQYF.